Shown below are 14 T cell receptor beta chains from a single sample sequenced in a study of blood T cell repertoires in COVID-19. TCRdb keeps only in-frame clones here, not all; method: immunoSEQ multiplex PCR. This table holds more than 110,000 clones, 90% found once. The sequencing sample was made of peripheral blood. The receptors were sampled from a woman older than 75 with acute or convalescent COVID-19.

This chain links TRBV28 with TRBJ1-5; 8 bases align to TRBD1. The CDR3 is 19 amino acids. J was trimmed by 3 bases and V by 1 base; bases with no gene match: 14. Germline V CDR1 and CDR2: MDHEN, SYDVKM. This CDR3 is CASSLYISGQGFTNQPQHF. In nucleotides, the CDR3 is TGTGCCAGCAGTTTATACATCAGCGGACAGGGTTTTACCAATCAGCCCCAGCATTTT.

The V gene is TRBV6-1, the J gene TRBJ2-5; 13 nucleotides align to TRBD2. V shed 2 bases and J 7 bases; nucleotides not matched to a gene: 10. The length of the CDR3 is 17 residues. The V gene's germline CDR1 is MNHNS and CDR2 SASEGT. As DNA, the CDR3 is TGTGCCAGCAGTGAACCCTGGGGGACTAGCGGGGTAGGGACCCAGTACTTC. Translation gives CASSEPWGTSGVGTQYF.

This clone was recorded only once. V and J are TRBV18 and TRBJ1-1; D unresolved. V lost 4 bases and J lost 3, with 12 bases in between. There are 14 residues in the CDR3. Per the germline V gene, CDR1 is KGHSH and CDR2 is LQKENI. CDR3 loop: CASSLKPGDTEAFF. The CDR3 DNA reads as TGTGCCAGCTCACTGAAACCGGGAGACACTGAAGCTTTCTTT.

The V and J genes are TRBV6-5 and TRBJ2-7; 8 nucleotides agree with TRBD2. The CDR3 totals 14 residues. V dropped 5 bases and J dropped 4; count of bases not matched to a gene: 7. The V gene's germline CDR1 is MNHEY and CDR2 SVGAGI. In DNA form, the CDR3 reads TGTGCCAGCAGTCGGCGGGGACTAGGTTACGAGCAGTACTTC. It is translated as CASSRRGLGYEQYF.

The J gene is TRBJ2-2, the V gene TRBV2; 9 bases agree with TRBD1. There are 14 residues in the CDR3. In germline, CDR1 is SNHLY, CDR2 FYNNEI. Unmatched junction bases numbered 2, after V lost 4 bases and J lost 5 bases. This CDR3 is CASSGDRVTGELFF. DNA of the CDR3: TGTGCCAGCAGTGGGGACAGGGTAACCGGGGAGCTGTTTTTT.

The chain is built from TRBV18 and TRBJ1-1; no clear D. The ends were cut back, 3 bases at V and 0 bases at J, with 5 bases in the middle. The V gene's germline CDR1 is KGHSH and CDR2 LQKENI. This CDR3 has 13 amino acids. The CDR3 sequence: CASSPTMNTEAFF. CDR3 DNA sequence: TGTGCCAGCTCACCGACAATGAACACTGAAGCTTTCTTT. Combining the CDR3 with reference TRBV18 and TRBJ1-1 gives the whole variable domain NAGVMQNPRHLVRRRGQEARLRCSPMKGHSHVYWYRQLPEEGLKFMVYLQKENIIDESGMPKERFSAEFPKEGPSILRIQQVVRGDSAAYFCASSPTMNTEAFFGQGTRLTVV.

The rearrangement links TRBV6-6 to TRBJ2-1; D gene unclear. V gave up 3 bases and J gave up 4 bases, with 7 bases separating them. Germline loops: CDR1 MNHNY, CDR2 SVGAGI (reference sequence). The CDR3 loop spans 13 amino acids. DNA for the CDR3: TGTGCCAGCAGTTATGGAGAGTACAATGAGCAGTTCTTC. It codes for CASSYGEYNEQFF.

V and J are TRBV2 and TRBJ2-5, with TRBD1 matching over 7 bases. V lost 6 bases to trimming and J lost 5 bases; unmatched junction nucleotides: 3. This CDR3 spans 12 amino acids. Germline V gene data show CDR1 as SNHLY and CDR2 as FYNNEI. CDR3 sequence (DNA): TGTGCCAGCAGAGACAGGGTGGAGACCCAGTACTTC. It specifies CASRDRVETQYF.

CDR3 in amino acids: CASSFRGGGTEAFF. As DNA, the CDR3 is TGTGCCAGCAGCTTTAGGGGGGGAGGCACTGAAGCTTTCTTT. The chain combines TRBV7-2 with TRBJ1-1; D may be TRBD1 (6 bases). Looked up from germline, CDR1 is SGHTA and CDR2 is FQGNSA. CDR3 size: 14 residues. Trimming removed 3 bases from V and 4 bases from J, with 12 bases in between.

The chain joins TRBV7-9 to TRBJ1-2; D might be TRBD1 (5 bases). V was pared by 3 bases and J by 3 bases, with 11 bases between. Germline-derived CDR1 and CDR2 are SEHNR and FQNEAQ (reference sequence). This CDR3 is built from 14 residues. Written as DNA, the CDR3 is TGTGCCAGCAGCTTGATTCTAGGGGACTATGGCTACACCTTC. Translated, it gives CASSLILGDYGYTF.

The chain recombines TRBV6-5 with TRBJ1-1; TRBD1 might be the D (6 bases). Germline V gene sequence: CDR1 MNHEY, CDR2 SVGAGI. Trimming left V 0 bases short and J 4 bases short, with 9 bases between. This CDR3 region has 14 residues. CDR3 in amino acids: CASSYSQGTTEAFF. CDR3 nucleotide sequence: TGTGCCAGCAGTTACTCTCAGGGGACCACTGAAGCTTTCTTT.

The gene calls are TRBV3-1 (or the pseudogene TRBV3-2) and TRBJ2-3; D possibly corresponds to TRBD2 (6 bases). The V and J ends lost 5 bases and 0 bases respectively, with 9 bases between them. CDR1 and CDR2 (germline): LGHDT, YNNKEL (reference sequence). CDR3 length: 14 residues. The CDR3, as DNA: TGTGCCAGCAGCTATAGCGGAAGCACAGATACGCAGTATTTT. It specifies CASSYSGSTDTQYF.

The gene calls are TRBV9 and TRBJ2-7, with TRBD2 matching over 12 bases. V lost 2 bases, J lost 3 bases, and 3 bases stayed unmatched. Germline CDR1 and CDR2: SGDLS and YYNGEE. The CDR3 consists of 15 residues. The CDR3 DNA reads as TGTGCCAGCAGCGTGGCTAGCGGGGGGGTCTACGAGCAGTACTTC. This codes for CASSVASGGVYEQYF.

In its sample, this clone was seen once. DNA of the CDR3: TGTGCCAGCACTGACAGGGTAGTGACCCCCCTCTATGGCTACACCTTC. It yields the protein CASTDRVVTPLYGYTF. The V call is TRBV28, the J call TRBJ1-2, with 7 bases that match TRBD1. V was pared by 7 bases and J by 4 bases, with 15 bases of the junction left unmatched. The germline V gene encodes CDR1 MDHEN and CDR2 SYDVKM. CDR3 length: 16 amino acids.